The 31 T cell receptor beta chains in this list originate from one sample, sequenced in a study of T cell repertoires in cytomegalovirus infection. TCRdb redid the calling of the reads with MiXCR, one entry per CDR3 protein. The profile shows approximately 170,000 distinct CDR3 sequences, about 15% of them singletons. Sequenced: CD8+ T cells from PBMCs. These receptors were collected from a human donor in good health (CMV status not recorded). Some clones in this sample may be carry-over from other donors' samples.

This chain links TRBV7-2 with TRBJ2-7, with a tentative D call TRBD2 (6 bases). Trimming pared 5 bases from V and 3 bases from J, leaving 11 bases between. Germline V lookup: CDR1 SGHTA, CDR2 FQGNSA. The CDR3 spans 13 residues. CDR3 sequence reads: CASSAGPYYEQYF. The CDR3 DNA sequence: TGTGCCAGCAGCGCGGGACCCTACTACGAGCAGTACTTC.

This clonotype was seen only a few times. The CDR3: CASGWGQGARGTEAFF. In nucleotides, the CDR3 is TGTGCCAGCGGCTGGGGACAGGGGGCGCGGGGCACTGAAGCTTTCTTT. J is TRBJ1-1 and V is TRBV5-6, with TRBD1 matching 12 bases. Germline values: CDR1 SGHDT, CDR2 YYEEEE. The CDR3 contains 16 residues. Trimming cost V 7 bases and J 4 bases; bases outside gene matches: 11.

The chain couples TRBV2 to TRBJ2-5; no clear D gene. CDR1 and CDR2 from the germline V gene are SNHLY and FYNNEI. V lost 2 bases, J lost 3 bases, and 16 bases lay in between. The length of the CDR3 is 16 residues. The CDR3 region has the DNA TGTGCCAGCAGTGAAATACCCCCAGGACGGGAAGAGACCCAGTACTTC. The encoded protein is CASSEIPPGREETQYF. Supplemented by reference TRBV2 and TRBJ2-5, the full variable domain reads EPEVTQTPSHQVTQMGQEVILRCVPISNHLYFYWYRQILGQKVEFLVSFYNNEISEKSEIFDDQFSVERPDGSNFTLKIRSTKLEDSAMYFCASSEIPPGREETQYFGPGTRLLVL.

J is TRBJ1-1 and V is TRBV19; no reliable D call. The CDR3 has 15 amino acids. Germline values: CDR1 LNHDA, CDR2 SQIVND (reference sequence). V was cut by 2 bases and J by 3 bases, with 13 bases left in between. The CDR3 DNA reads as TGTGCCAGTAGTATACTAGGGAATGGGGACACTGAAGCTTTCTTT. It yields the protein CASSILGNGDTEAFF.

This clonotype was counted a few times. The chain joins TRBV6-1 to TRBJ1-2; no clear D gene. Trimming removed 1 base at V and 8 bases at J, with 11 bases between. This CDR3 spans 13 amino acids. Germline values: CDR1 MNHNS, CDR2 SASEGT. DNA of the CDR3: TGTGCCAGCAGTGAAGACGAGGGTGGCGGCTACACCTTC. This gives the protein CASSEDEGGGYTF.

The V gene is TRBV29-1, the J gene TRBJ1-3; 7 bases agree with TRBD1. V trimming: 1 base; J trimming: 2 bases; junction bases outside the gene matches: 14. This CDR3 comprises 18 residues. Germline CDR1 reads SQVTM; CDR2 reads ANQGSEA. The CDR3 spells CSVEGFSGQPRTGNTIYF. CDR3 nucleotide sequence: TGCAGCGTTGAAGGGTTCTCGGGACAGCCCAGGACTGGAAACACCATATATTTT.

The chain joins TRBV20-1 to TRBJ2-7; D uncertain. This CDR3 is 14 amino acids long. Germline lookup yields CDR1 DFQATT and CDR2 SNEGSKA (reference sequence). Trimming took off 5 bases at V and 3 bases at J, with 17 bases between the two ends. CDR3 nucleotides: TGCAGTGCTCCCCCCGCAGGTCGACTCTACGAGCAGTACTTC. It is translated as CSAPPAGRLYEQYF.

The genes are TRBV29-1 and TRBJ1-2; D gene uncertain. The CDR3 has 12 residues. Germline CDR1 and CDR2: SQVTM and ANQGSEA. The V end lost 7 bases, the J end lost 2 bases, and 11 bases lay between the germline ends. The CDR3, as DNA: TGCAGCGCATCGGGAGGGAACTATGGCTACACCTTC. Its translation: CSASGGNYGYTF.

This clonotype was observed a handful of times. This rearrangement joins TRBV7-6 to TRBJ2-7, with D possibly being TRBD1 (5 bases). Trimming shortened V by 0 bases and J by 0 bases, and 6 bases separated the two germline ends. Germline assignment: CDR1 SGHVS and CDR2 FNYEAQ. CDR3 length equals 14 residues. In DNA, the CDR3 is TGTGCCAGCAGCTTAGCGGACATCTCCTACGAGCAGTACTTC. Its protein product is CASSLADISYEQYF.

This clonotype was found a few times. Being one base from a much bigger clone, this may be a read error. The chain recombines TRBV7-6 with TRBJ1-2, with D perhaps matching TRBD1 (5 bases). This CDR3 is 12 amino acids long. CDR1 SGHVS and CDR2 FNYEAQ come from the germline V gene. CDR3 in amino acids: CPSSTGGDGYTF. CDR3 bases: TGTCCCAGCAGCACGGGAGGGGATGGCTACACCTTC. The full variable domain, rest sourced from reference TRBV7-6 and TRBJ1-2, is GAGVSQSPRYKVTKRGQDVALRCDPISGHVSLYWYRQALGQGPEFLTYFNYEAQQDKSGLPNDRFSAERPEGSISTLTIQRTEQRDSAMYRCPSSTGGDGYTFGSGTRLTVV.

The chain carries TRBV15 and TRBJ2-1, with D hard to call. The germline V and J ends were trimmed by 1 base and 4 bases, with 11 bases remaining between them. Germline CDR1 is LNHNV and CDR2 is YYDKDF (reference sequence). The CDR3 spans 15 residues. The DNA for the CDR3 is TGTGCCACCAGCAGAGTCCCCGAGTCATACAATGAGCAGTTCTTC. Amino acid sequence: CATSRVPESYNEQFF.

The chain joins TRBV29-1 to TRBJ2-1, with TRBD1 matching 7 bases. V dropped 3 bases and J dropped 7; count of bases not matched to a gene: 15. Germline loops: CDR1 SQVTM, CDR2 ANQGSEA. This CDR3 is 16 amino acids long. The CDR3 here is CSVDAGRDSLWNEQFF. The CDR3 DNA is TGCAGCGTTGACGCAGGCCGGGACAGCCTTTGGAATGAGCAGTTCTTC.

This clonotype has more than one count but fewer than ten. The J gene is TRBJ1-2, the V gene TRBV7-9; D ambiguous. CDR3 length: 13 residues. V lost 4 bases and J lost 2, with 8 bases in between. CDR1 SEHNR and CDR2 FQNEAQ come from the germline V gene (reference sequence). In DNA, the CDR3 is TGTGCCAGCAGCTCCGGAGCCAACTATGGCTACACCTTC. It codes for CASSSGANYGYTF.

V and J are TRBV7-6 and TRBJ2-7; D call uncertain. This CDR3 region has 15 residues. V was trimmed by 1 base and J by 0 bases, leaving 10 bases between them. Looked up from germline, CDR1 is SGHVS and CDR2 is FNYEAQ. The CDR3 region is CASSLGGRISYEQYF. In DNA, the CDR3 is TGTGCCAGCAGCTTAGGAGGCAGGATCTCCTACGAGCAGTACTTC.

This clonotype showed up just a few times. This sequence joins TRBV7-8 and TRBJ2-2; TRBD1 matches at 11 bases. The CDR3 spans 16 residues. The V segment lost 5 bases and the J segment 4 bases; nucleotides outside the gene matches: 6. Germline V gene sequence: CDR1 SGHVS, CDR2 FQNEAQ. The CDR3 DNA reads TGTGCCAGCAGCCGACCCGGGACAGGGGGCACCGGGGAGCTGTTTTTT. It yields the protein CASSRPGTGGTGELFF.

V usage is TRBV28 and J usage is TRBJ1-4; D may be TRBD1 (5 bases). Looked up from germline, CDR1 is MDHEN and CDR2 is SYDVKM. V lost 7 bases, J lost 4 bases, and 19 bases lay in between. This CDR3 region has 16 residues. This CDR3 is CASTETEGQINEKLFF. Written as DNA, the CDR3 is TGTGCCAGCACTGAGACGGAAGGACAAATTAATGAAAAACTGTTTTTT.

This chain uses TRBV19 with TRBJ2-1; tentative D call: TRBD2 (7 bases). V shed 1 base and J shed 5 bases, with 9 bases lying between them. Germline V lookup: CDR1 LNHDA, CDR2 SQIVND (reference sequence). The CDR3 totals 14 residues. The CDR3 here is CASSIAGGHNEQFF. Written as DNA, the CDR3 is TGTGCCAGTAGTATAGCGGGGGGCCACAATGAGCAGTTCTTC.

This clonotype was recorded a few times. The V call is TRBV28, the J call TRBJ2-3, with 7 nucleotides matching TRBD1. The CDR3 covers 16 residues. CDR1 and CDR2 from the germline V gene are MDHEN and SYDVKM. J gave up 2 bases and V 5 bases, and 10 bases lay outside the gene matches. Written as DNA, the CDR3 is TGTGCCAGCAGTCCAACAGGGGCGAGGTACACAGATACGCAGTATTTT. It translates to CASSPTGARYTDTQYF.

The chain combines TRBV2 with TRBJ2-1; D is perhaps TRBD2 (6 bases). The CDR3 covers 10 residues. V gave up 7 bases and J gave up 9 bases, with 7 bases separating them. Germline lookup yields CDR1 SNHLY and CDR2 FYNNEI. The CDR3 region is CASTGVEQFF. DNA for the CDR3: TGTGCCAGCACGGGGGTTGAGCAGTTCTTC.

V usage is TRBV7-3 and J usage is TRBJ1-1; D is undetermined. Trimming pared 5 bases from V and 1 base from J, leaving 14 bases between. Germline CDR1 is SGHTA and CDR2 is FQGTGA. This CDR3 is built from 15 residues. CDR3 in amino acids: CASSPYIRSNTEAFF. The CDR3 nucleotides are TGTGCCAGCAGCCCCTACATCCGATCGAACACTGAAGCTTTCTTT.

The CDR3 region is CASSRYRVRNTEAFF. The DNA of the CDR3 is TGTGCCAGCAGTCGATACAGGGTAAGGAACACTGAAGCTTTCTTT. The rearrangement links TRBV28 to TRBJ1-1; D is perhaps TRBD1 (6 bases). The CDR3 runs 15 residues. With 5 bases removed from V and 1 base from J, the gap between germline ends came to 14 bases. Germline V CDR1 and CDR2: MDHEN, SYDVKM. The whole variable domain, remainder taken from reference TRBV28 and TRBJ1-1, is DVKVTQSSRYLVKRTGEKVFLECVQDMDHENMFWYRQDPGLGLRLIYFSYDVKMKEKGDIPEGYSVSREKKERFSLILESASTNQTSMYLCASSRYRVRNTEAFFGQGTRLTVV.

This clonotype was observed a handful of times. V gene TRBV7-2 combines with J gene TRBJ2-3; 8 bases are shared with TRBD2. Per the germline V gene, CDR1 is SGHTA and CDR2 is FQGNSA. The CDR3 is 15 amino acids. J was trimmed by 3 bases and V by 2 bases; bases with no gene match: 4. The DNA of the CDR3 is TGTGCCAGCAGCTTAATAGCGGGGAGGACAGATACGCAGTATTTT. Its protein is CASSLIAGRTDTQYF. The whole variable domain, filled in from reference TRBV7-2 and TRBJ2-3, reads GAGVSQSPSNKVTEKGKDVELRCDPISGHTALYWYRQSLGQGLEFLIYFQGNSAPDKSGLPSDRFSAERTGGSVSTLTIQRTQQEDSAVYLCASSLIAGRTDTQYFGPGTRLTVL.

The V and J genes are TRBV7-8 and TRBJ2-5; TRBD2 agrees at 10 bases. This CDR3 comprises 16 residues. The J segment lost 5 bases and the V segment lost 1 base, leaving 7 bases of the junction unmatched. From germline, CDR1 is SGHVS and CDR2 FQNEAQ. Here the CDR3 reads CASSLGERGGRETQYF. The CDR3 bases are TGTGCCAGCAGCTTAGGGGAGCGGGGGGGCCGGGAGACCCAGTACTTC.

This clonotype came up a few times. The rearrangement links TRBV28 to TRBJ2-7; the D gene is possibly TRBD1 (7 bases). The CDR3 runs to 14 residues. CDR1 and CDR2 from the germline V gene are MDHEN and SYDVKM. The V gene lost 3 bases and the J gene lost 3 bases, with 12 bases spanning the gap. The CDR3 sequence: CASSFGQGGYEQYF. Written as DNA, the CDR3 is TGTGCCAGCAGTTTCGGGCAGGGGGGCTACGAGCAGTACTTC. The whole variable domain, remainder taken from reference TRBV28 and TRBJ2-7, is DVKVTQSSRYLVKRTGEKVFLECVQDMDHENMFWYRQDPGLGLRLIYFSYDVKMKEKGDIPEGYSVSREKKERFSLILESASTNQTSMYLCASSFGQGGYEQYFGPGTRLTVT.

This clonotype was recorded a few times. The chain employs TRBV29-1 and TRBJ2-7; D possibly corresponds to TRBD1 (5 bases). The CDR3 has 13 residues. The V gene lost 1 base and the J gene lost 2 bases, with 9 bases spanning the gap. The germline CDR1 and CDR2 sequences are SQVTM and ANQGSEA. CDR3 amino acids: CSVEGPGTYEQYF. The CDR3 nucleotides are TGCAGCGTTGAAGGCCCAGGGACCTACGAGCAGTACTTC.

This chain links TRBV7-2 with TRBJ2-7; 8 bases are shared with TRBD1. Germline loops: CDR1 SGHTA, CDR2 FQGNSA. After removal of 1 base from V and 3 bases from J, the junction contained 8 bases not matched to a gene. There are 16 residues in the CDR3. CDR3 in amino acids: CASSLGLAGGFYEQYF. The CDR3 DNA reads TGTGCCAGCAGCTTAGGGTTGGCAGGGGGCTTCTACGAGCAGTACTTC.

This clonotype was detected many times. This rearrangement joins TRBV7-9 to TRBJ1-2, with D possibly TRBD1 on 5 matching bases. The germline gives CDR1 SEHNR, CDR2 FQNEAQ (reference sequence). V lost 2 bases, J lost 5 bases, and 9 bases lay in between. The CDR3 runs to 13 residues. The CDR3 coding sequence is TGTGCCAGCAGCTTATCGGGGCCATATGGCTACACCTTC. It codes for CASSLSGPYGYTF.

The sample holds a few counts of this clonotype. The J gene is TRBJ2-7, the V gene TRBV7-6; D might be TRBD1 (6 bases). The ends were cut back, 7 bases at V and 6 bases at J, with 13 bases in the middle. The CDR3 is made up of 12 amino acids. Germline V CDR1 and CDR2: SGHVS, FNYEAQ. The CDR3 protein is CASKGQTAEQYF. Written as DNA, the CDR3 is TGTGCCAGCAAAGGACAGACGGCCGAGCAGTACTTC.

A few counts support this clonotype. V and J are TRBV7-9 and TRBJ2-5; D remains ambiguous. The CDR3 contains 16 residues. V lost 5 bases to trimming and J lost 4 bases, with 20 bases between them. In germline, CDR1 is SEHNR, CDR2 FQNEAQ (reference sequence). This CDR3 reads CASSPSSGVVGETQYF. CDR3 DNA: TGTGCCAGCAGCCCTTCCTCAGGAGTCGTAGGAGAGACCCAGTACTTC. The full variable domain, completed using reference TRBV7-9 and TRBJ2-5, is DTGVSQNPRHKITKRGQNVTFRCDPISEHNRLYWYRQTLGQGPEFLTYFQNEAQLEKSRLLSDRFSAERPKGSFSTLEIQRTEQGDSAMYLCASSPSSGVVGETQYFGPGTRLLVL.

The table lists this clonotype with a few counts. The chain has TRBV12-3 or TRBV12-4 and TRBJ2-7; D tentatively reads TRBD1 or TRBD2 (5 bases each). V was cut by 3 bases and J by 2 bases, with 17 bases left in between. The CDR3 has 16 residues. CDR3 sequence (DNA): TGTGCCAGCAGTTTCTTCAGCGGCAGGGTGGCCTACGAGCAGTACTTC. Protein product: CASSFFSGRVAYEQYF.

V gene TRBV4-1 combines with J gene TRBJ2-7; TRBD2 matches 8 bases. The CDR3 totals 16 residues. Trimming at V came to 2 bases and at J to 1 base, leaving 7 bases not matched to a gene. Germline CDR1 reads MGHRA; CDR2 reads YSYEKL. This chain's CDR3 is CASSQSAGERSYEQYF. DNA of the CDR3: TGCGCCAGCAGCCAATCAGCGGGAGAAAGGTCCTACGAGCAGTACTTC.